This T cell receptor beta chain was recorded in a study of metastatic and nonmetastatic thyroid tumors. Per the germline V gene, CDR1 is MRHNA and CDR2 is SNTAGT. The V and J ends lost 5 bases and 2 bases, in that order; junction bases with no gene match: 4. The CDR3 has 15 residues. Treatment of any kind had been given to no patient before thyroid surgery. This clone was counted many times. TCRdb re-analyzed the PCR reads using MiXCR. This table has about 46,000 clones, 24% appearing once. Sequencing used blood. This chain joins TRBV6-4 and TRBJ1-2; 11 bases match TRBD1. This sequence originates from a male donor with papillary thyroid cancer or a benign thyroid nodule (not recorded which). Some clones in this sample may be carry-over from other donors' samples. CDR3 sequence reads: CASSPWTGGNYGYTF. DNA for the CDR3: TGTGCCAGCAGTCCCTGGACAGGGGGCAACTATGGCTACACCTTC.